Shown below are 27 T cell receptor beta chains from a single sample sequenced in a study of blood T cell repertoires in COVID-19 (dated by TCRdb to 2020 to 2022). Library preparation used the immunoSEQ multiplex PCR assay. TCRdb took this table from immuneACCESS and kept in-frame rearrangements with V and J called. Such tables lack part of the clones; where checked against another copy, unresolved V genes explain under half of the gap, and the rest is unexplained. The sample table contains about 130,000 clones; only one count was recorded for approximately 84% of them. Roughly 1.9% of the sample rests with the top ten. The source material was peripheral blood. All receptors come from a man between 70 and 80 years old with acute or convalescent COVID-19.

CDR3 sequence: CASSLVGANTEAFF. The CDR3 region has the DNA TGTGCCAGCAGCTTGGTGGGAGCGAACACTGAAGCTTTCTTT. This chain joins TRBV5-5 and TRBJ1-1; no firm D call. The length of the CDR3 is 14 residues. V lost 0 bases and J lost 1, with 7 bases in between. CDR1 is SGHKS and CDR2 is YYEKEE in the germline V gene (reference sequence).

The V call is TRBV18, the J call TRBJ2-5; D remains ambiguous. V was clipped by 2 bases and J by 2 bases, with 9 bases between them. This CDR3 region has 14 residues. The germline CDR1 and CDR2 sequences are KGHSH and LQKENI. CDR3 sequence: CASSPTTRQETQYF. The CDR3 region has the DNA TGTGCCAGCTCACCAACCACACGACAAGAGACCCAGTACTTC.

V usage is TRBV5-4 and J usage is TRBJ2-2, with 12 bases identical to TRBD1. The CDR3 spans 16 residues. The germline gives CDR1 SGHNT, CDR2 YYREEE (reference sequence). V lost 4 bases, J lost 6 bases, and 7 bases stayed unmatched. CDR3 residues: CASSIPGQGAAGELFF. CDR3 bases: TGTGCCAGCAGCATACCGGGACAGGGGGCCGCCGGGGAGCTGTTTTTT. The full variable domain, with the rest looked up from reference TRBV5-4 and TRBJ2-2, is ETGVTQSPTHLIKTRGQQVTLRCSSQSGHNTVSWYQQALGQGPQFIFQYYREEENGRGNFPPRFSGLQFPNYSSELNVNALELDDSALYLCASSIPGQGAAGELFFGEGSRLTVL.

The chain combines TRBV19 with TRBJ2-7; 10 nucleotides align to TRBD2. Trimming cost V 7 bases and J 7 bases; bases outside gene matches: 13. The germline gives CDR1 LNHDA, CDR2 SQIVND (reference sequence). CDR3 length: 15 amino acids. CDR3 sequence reads: CASTFSSGGAGEQYF. As DNA, the CDR3 is TGTGCCAGTACCTTTTCTAGCGGGGGAGCCGGTGAGCAGTACTTC.

The V gene is TRBV30, the J gene TRBJ1-1; D might be TRBD1 (6 bases). The CDR3 totals 10 residues. The V gene lost 6 bases and the J gene lost 7 bases, with 9 bases spanning the gap. The germline CDR1 and CDR2 sequences are GTSNPN and SVGIG (reference sequence). In DNA, the CDR3 is TGTGCCTGCCAGGACAGTGAAGCTTTCTTT. This sequence encodes CACQDSEAFF. Based on the CDR3 plus reference TRBV30 and TRBJ1-1, the full variable domain is SQTIHQWPATLVQPVGSPLSLECTVEGTSNPNLYWYRQAAGRGLQLLFYSVGIGQISSEVPQNLSASRPQDRQFILSSKKLLLSDSGFYLCACQDSEAFFGQGTRLTVV.

This clone was detected only once. The J gene is TRBJ2-7, the V gene TRBV28; TRBD1 might be the D (5 bases). CDR1 and CDR2 (germline): MDHEN, SYDVKM. Trimming shortened V by 2 bases and J by 1 base, and 9 bases separated the two germline ends. This CDR3 is 14 amino acids long. The CDR3 nucleotides read TGTGCCAGCAGTTTAAGGGGCGGATCCTACGAGCAGTACTTC. This sequence encodes CASSLRGGSYEQYF.

This clone is a singleton in its sample. The chain combines TRBV5-1 with TRBJ2-7; D may be TRBD1 (6 bases). Looked up from germline, CDR1 is SGHRS and CDR2 is YFSETQ. CDR3 length: 16 amino acids. V dropped 2 bases and J dropped 2 bases, with 17 bases sitting between them. The CDR3: CASSFDQGTGAYEQYF. DNA for the CDR3: TGCGCCAGCAGCTTTGATCAGGGGACCGGAGCCTACGAGCAGTACTTC.

This clone was observed a handful of times. The J gene is TRBJ1-2, the V gene TRBV15; possibly TRBD1 for D (6 bases). Germline CDR1 LNHNV, CDR2 YYDKDF (reference sequence). The CDR3 spans 14 residues. Trimming took off 6 bases at V and 5 bases at J, with 16 bases between the two ends. The CDR3 protein is CATREGGARYGYTF. CDR3 coding DNA: TGTGCCACCAGGGAAGGGGGAGCACGTTATGGCTACACCTTC.

V and J are TRBV5-1 and TRBJ2-3; 10 bases line up with TRBD1. Germline V lookup: CDR1 SGHRS, CDR2 YFSETQ. The CDR3 has 15 residues. V shed 0 bases, J shed 6 bases, and the junction held 4 bases outside the gene matches. The CDR3 sequence: CASSLGQGARDTQYF. CDR3 DNA: TGCGCCAGCAGCTTGGGACAGGGGGCTCGTGATACGCAGTATTTT.

This rearrangement joins TRBV28 to TRBJ1-1; possible D gene TRBD1, 5 bases. Germline V CDR1 and CDR2: MDHEN, SYDVKM. There are 14 residues in the CDR3. V dropped 3 bases and J dropped 5 bases, with 13 bases sitting between them. The CDR3: CASSLGRASTEAFF. In DNA, the CDR3 is TGTGCCAGCAGTTTGGGCAGGGCGAGTACTGAAGCTTTCTTT.

The CDR3 loop is CASSLATTEAFF. The CDR3 DNA is TGTGCCAGCAGTTTAGCGACTACTGAAGCTTTCTTT. The chain uses TRBV28 and TRBJ1-1; D remains ambiguous. This CDR3 has 12 residues. Germline-derived CDR1 and CDR2 are MDHEN and SYDVKM. The V end lost 2 bases, the J end lost 5 bases, and 6 bases lay between the germline ends.

The chain carries TRBV9 and TRBJ1-2; D unclear. With 6 bases removed from V and 5 bases from J, the gap between germline ends came to 8 bases. The CDR3 contains 11 residues. CDR1 SGDLS and CDR2 YYNGEE come from the germline V gene. The CDR3 region is CASTGLYGYTF. CDR3 sequence (DNA): TGTGCCAGCACAGGTCTATATGGCTACACCTTC.

J is TRBJ1-3 and V is TRBV6-5; 7 bases map to TRBD1. V shed 5 bases, J shed 4 bases, and the junction held 8 bases outside the gene matches. The CDR3 covers 15 residues. Germline V gives CDR1 MNHEY, CDR2 SVGAGI. The CDR3 protein is CASSKLQGKGNTIYF. The CDR3 coding sequence is TGTGCCAGCAGTAAACTACAGGGGAAAGGAAACACCATATATTTT.

A few counts support this clone. This rearrangement joins TRBV4-2 to TRBJ1-2; 7 nucleotides agree with TRBD1. The CDR3 totals 15 residues. The V segment lost 2 bases and the J segment 5 bases; nucleotides outside the gene matches: 8. Germline V gene data show CDR1 as LGHNA and CDR2 as YNFKEQ. The CDR3 coding sequence is TGTGCCAGCAGCCAACCCGGGACAGCTCGGTATGGCTACACCTTC. This gives the protein CASSQPGTARYGYTF.

CDR3 residues: CASSFRGVWSGNTIYF. CDR3 bases: TGTGCCAGCAGCTTTCGGGGGGTATGGTCTGGAAACACCATATATTTT. The chain joins TRBV5-8 to TRBJ1-3, with D tentatively TRBD1 (5 bases). This CDR3 has 16 residues. Deletions cut 2 bases from V and 1 base from J, with 13 bases between. Looked up from germline, CDR1 is SGHTS and CDR2 is YDEGEE. Combining the CDR3 with reference TRBV5-8 and TRBJ1-3 gives the whole variable domain EAGVTQSPTHLIKTRGQQATLRCSPISGHTSVYWYQQALGLGLQFLLWYDEGEERNRGNFPPRFSGRQFPNYSSELNVNALELEDSALYLCASSFRGVWSGNTIYFGEGSWLTVV.

V and J are TRBV5-1 and TRBJ2-7; 8 positions match TRBD2. Germline V gives CDR1 SGHRS, CDR2 YFSETQ. V shed 0 bases and J 5 bases; nucleotides not matched to a gene: 7. CDR3 length: 15 amino acids. This chain's CDR3 is CASSLEAGGRHEQYF. The CDR3 nucleotides read TGCGCCAGCAGCTTGGAGGCGGGGGGCCGCCACGAGCAGTACTTC.

The table lists this clone with a few counts. The CDR3 DNA sequence: TGTGCCAGCGACAGGGGACAGGGGGACTATGGCTACACCTTC. Protein: CASDRGQGDYGYTF. The chain combines TRBV9 with TRBJ1-2; 11 nucleotides match TRBD1. Trimming took 7 bases from V and 3 from J; bases not matched to a gene: 5. In germline, CDR1 is SGDLS, CDR2 YYNGEE. The CDR3 has 14 amino acids.

This clone has a count of ten or more. V is TRBV10-1 and J is TRBJ2-2, with D perhaps TRBD2 (5 bases). Germline V gene data show CDR1 as WNHNN and CDR2 as SYGVQD (reference sequence). The V gene lost 3 bases and the J gene lost 0 bases, with 14 bases spanning the gap. The CDR3 loop spans 17 amino acids. CDR3 region: CASSDRAGRTNTGELFF. CDR3 DNA: TGCGCCAGCAGTGATCGGGCGGGCAGGACGAACACCGGGGAGCTGTTTTTT.

The CDR3 bases are TGCGCCAGCAGCTTGCGGGGGGCCGATCGCACAGATACGCAGTATTTT. It is translated as CASSLRGADRTDTQYF. This chain joins TRBV5-1 and TRBJ2-3; the D gene is possibly TRBD2 (7 bases). CDR3 length equals 16 residues. Germline V gives CDR1 SGHRS, CDR2 YFSETQ. V was shortened by 1 base and J by 1 base, with 13 bases between the two germline ends.

The chain has TRBV21-1 and TRBJ2-2; TRBD2, as called in the table, went unchecked against the DNA. TRBV21-1 is annotated as a pseudogene. The CDR3 loop spans 17 amino acids. CDR3 sequence reads: CASSNLLPLSTAGELFF. In nucleotides, the CDR3 is TGTGCCAGCAGCAATCTCTTGCCCTTAAGTACGGCCGGGGAGCTGTTTTTT.

A few counts support this clone. The CDR3 coding sequence is TGTGCCAGCACTTCAAGGGGGGGCCGGGAGACCCAGTACTTC. It translates to CASTSRGGRETQYF. This chain joins TRBV7-9 and TRBJ2-5, with TRBD2 as a possible D gene (7 bases). The CDR3 runs 14 residues. Deletions cut 7 bases from V and 5 bases from J, with 17 bases between. CDR1 and CDR2 (germline): SEHNR, FQNEAQ (reference sequence).

Many counts were recorded for this clone. The V call is TRBV2, the J call TRBJ1-1; tentative D call: TRBD1 (5 bases). With 5 bases removed from V and 1 base from J, the gap between germline ends came to 11 bases. The V gene's germline CDR1 is SNHLY and CDR2 FYNNEI. The CDR3 extends over 14 amino acids. CDR3 amino acids: CASSQYGGNTEAFF. As DNA, the CDR3 is TGTGCCAGCAGTCAGTACGGGGGGAACACTGAAGCTTTCTTT.

J is TRBJ2-7 and V is TRBV4-1, with 8 bases lining up with TRBD1. The CDR3 spans 15 residues. Germline loops: CDR1 MGHRA, CDR2 YSYEKL. V lost 0 bases to trimming and J lost 2 bases; unmatched junction nucleotides: 3. CDR3 nucleotides: TGCGCCAGCAGCCAAGAAGGACAGGGAGCCTACGAGCAGTACTTC. Protein sequence: CASSQEGQGAYEQYF.

The chain uses TRBV7-4 and TRBJ1-5, with TRBD1 identical over 9 bases. Losses at the gene ends were 4 bases for V and 6 bases for J; bases not matched to a gene: 10. Germline CDR1 SGHVT, CDR2 SQSDAQ. There are 16 residues in the CDR3. The CDR3 is CASSSRTGASSQPQHF. The CDR3 coding sequence is TGTGCCAGCAGCTCCCGGACAGGGGCAAGCTCTCAGCCCCAGCATTTT.

This chain joins TRBV19 and TRBJ1-2; D gene ambiguous. The V end lost 8 bases, the J end lost 3 bases, and 4 bases lay between the germline ends. The CDR3 is 10 amino acids. Germline CDR1 LNHDA, CDR2 SQIVND (reference sequence). In DNA form, the CDR3 reads TGTGCCAGTGGCTACTATGGCTACACCTTC. Its protein product is CASGYYGYTF.

The V gene is TRBV7-9, the J gene TRBJ1-3, with 7 bases identical to TRBD1. The CDR3 loop spans 16 amino acids. V dropped 5 bases and J dropped 2; count of bases not matched to a gene: 9. Germline lookup yields CDR1 SEHNR and CDR2 FQNEAQ (reference sequence). CDR3 sequence reads: CASSPLRGSAGNTIYF. The CDR3 DNA reads TGTGCCAGCAGCCCACTCAGGGGGAGCGCTGGAAACACCATATATTTT.

The rearrangement joins TRBV5-4 to TRBJ1-4; possible D gene TRBD1, 5 bases. CDR1 and CDR2 (germline): SGHNT, YYREEE (reference sequence). The CDR3 is 16 amino acids. V was clipped by 0 bases and J by 4 bases, with 13 bases between them. The CDR3 DNA is TGTGCCAGCAGCTTGGCTCCGACAGCCGTTAATGAAAAACTGTTTTTT. Its protein product is CASSLAPTAVNEKLFF.